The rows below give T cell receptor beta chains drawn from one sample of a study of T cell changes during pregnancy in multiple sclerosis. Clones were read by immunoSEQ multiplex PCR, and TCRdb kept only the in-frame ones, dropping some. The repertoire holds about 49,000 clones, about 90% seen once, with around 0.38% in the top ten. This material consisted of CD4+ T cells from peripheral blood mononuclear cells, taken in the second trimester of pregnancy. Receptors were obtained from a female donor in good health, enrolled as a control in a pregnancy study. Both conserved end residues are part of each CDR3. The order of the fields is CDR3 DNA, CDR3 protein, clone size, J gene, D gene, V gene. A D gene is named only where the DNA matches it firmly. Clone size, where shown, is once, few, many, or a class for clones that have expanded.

cdr3_nt: TGTGCCAGCAGCCTCAACACCGCAGGGGGCACTGAAGCTTTCTTT
cdr3_aa: CASSLNTAGGTEAFF
clone_size: NA
j_call: TRBJ1-1
d_call: TRBD1
v_call: TRBV7-2

cdr3_nt: TGTGCCAGCAAAGGACTAGTATCCTACAATGAGCAGTTCTTC
cdr3_aa: CASKGLVSYNEQFF
clone_size: NA
j_call: TRBJ2-1
d_call: TRBD2
v_call: TRBV2

cdr3_nt: TGTGCCAGCAGGTTGAGGGTACCTTATAATTCACCCCTCCACTTT
cdr3_aa: CASRLRVPYNSPLHF
clone_size: NA
j_call: TRBJ1-6
d_call: NA
v_call: TRBV6-5

cdr3_nt: TGTGCCAGCAGCTTGACAGGGGGTGGCAATCAGCCCCAGCATTTT
cdr3_aa: CASSLTGGGNQPQHF
clone_size: NA
j_call: TRBJ1-5
d_call: TRBD1
v_call: TRBV7-2

cdr3_nt: TGTGCCAGCAGCTCGGGGATACACAAGAACACTGAAGCTTTCTTT
cdr3_aa: CASSSGIHKNTEAFF
clone_size: NA
j_call: TRBJ1-1
d_call: NA
v_call: TRBV5-4

cdr3_nt: TGTGCCAGCAGTGACCTGGCGCCAAGGGGAGAGACCCAGTACTTC
cdr3_aa: CASSDLAPRGETQYF
clone_size: NA
j_call: TRBJ2-5
d_call: NA
v_call: TRBV25-1

cdr3_nt: TGTGCCAGTAGTATTCGCGTCAGGGCAGAGACCCAGTACTTC
cdr3_aa: CASSIRVRAETQYF
clone_size: NA
j_call: TRBJ2-5
d_call: NA
v_call: TRBV19

cdr3_nt: TGTGCCAGACACGGGGGGGAAAATGAGCAGTTCTTC
cdr3_aa: CARHGGENEQFF
clone_size: NA
j_call: TRBJ2-1
d_call: TRBD2
v_call: TRBV2

cdr3_nt: TGTGCCAGTAGTATCTACCTAGCGGGGGCAGTCACAGATACGCAGTATTTT
cdr3_aa: CASSIYLAGAVTDTQYF
clone_size: NA
j_call: TRBJ2-3
d_call: TRBD2
v_call: TRBV19

cdr3_nt: TGTGCCAGCAGCGCGAGCGTAGGGGTGAACACTGAAGCTTTCTTT
cdr3_aa: CASSASVGVNTEAFF
clone_size: NA
j_call: TRBJ1-1
d_call: NA
v_call: TRBV9

cdr3_nt: TGTGCCAGCAGTGCAGGTGGAGGGGAAAAACTGTTTTTT
cdr3_aa: CASSAGGGEKLFF
clone_size: NA
j_call: TRBJ1-4
d_call: NA
v_call: TRBV6-5

cdr3_nt: TGTGCCACCAGCAGAGGTCCGGCGGTCGAGAGTGAAAAACTGTTTTTT
cdr3_aa: CATSRGPAVESEKLFF
clone_size: NA
j_call: TRBJ1-4
d_call: NA
v_call: TRBV15

cdr3_nt: TGTGCCAGCAGTGTTCGGACAGGGGCCTCTTCACCCCTCCACTTT
cdr3_aa: CASSVRTGASSPLHF
clone_size: few
j_call: TRBJ1-6
d_call: TRBD1
v_call: TRBV2

cdr3_nt: TGTGCCATCAGAGGCGGACAGGGGGTAGGAAATGGCTACACCTTC
cdr3_aa: CAIRGGQGVGNGYTF
clone_size: NA
j_call: TRBJ1-2
d_call: TRBD1
v_call: TRBV10-3

cdr3_nt: TGCGCCAGCAGCCAAGATAGGCTTACAGGCGGTAACACTGAAGCTTTCTTT
cdr3_aa: CASSQDRLTGGNTEAFF
clone_size: NA
j_call: TRBJ1-1
d_call: NA
v_call: TRBV4-3